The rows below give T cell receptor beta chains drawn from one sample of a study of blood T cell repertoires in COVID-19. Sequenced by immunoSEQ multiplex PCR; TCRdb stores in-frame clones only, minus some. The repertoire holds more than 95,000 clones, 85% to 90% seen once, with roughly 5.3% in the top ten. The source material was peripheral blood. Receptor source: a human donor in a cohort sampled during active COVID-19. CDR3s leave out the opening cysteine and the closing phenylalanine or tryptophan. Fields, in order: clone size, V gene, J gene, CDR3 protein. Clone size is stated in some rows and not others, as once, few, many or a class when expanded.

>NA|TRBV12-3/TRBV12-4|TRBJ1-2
ASRWADYGYT
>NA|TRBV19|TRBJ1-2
ASSITGYGYT
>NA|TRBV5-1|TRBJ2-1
ASSLAGSSYNEQF
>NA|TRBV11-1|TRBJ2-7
ASSVGQGTYEQY
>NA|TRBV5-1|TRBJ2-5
ASSLALRELPETQY
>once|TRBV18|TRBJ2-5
ASSPPRGQGQETQY
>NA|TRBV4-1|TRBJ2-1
ASSRSPWNEQF
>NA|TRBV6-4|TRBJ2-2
ASSPRSGGIGELF
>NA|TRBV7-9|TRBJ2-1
ASNSASAYNEQF
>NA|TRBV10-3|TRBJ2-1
AISESVLAGAAYNEQF
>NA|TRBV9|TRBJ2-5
ASSRAGGGQETQY
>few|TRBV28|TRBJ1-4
ASSLNVAPTNEKLF
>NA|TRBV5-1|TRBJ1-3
ASSLQGSGNTIY
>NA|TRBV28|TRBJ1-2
ASSLGLGLLPLT
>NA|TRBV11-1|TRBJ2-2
ASRRPGGTGELF
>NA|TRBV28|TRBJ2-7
ASSQTVYEQY
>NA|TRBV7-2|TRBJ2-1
ASSIGQGGYNEQF
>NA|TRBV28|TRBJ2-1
ASSLNPGASAYNEQF
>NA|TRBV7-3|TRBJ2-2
ASSLDAGELF
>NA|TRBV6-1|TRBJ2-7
ASSDRDSFSYEQY
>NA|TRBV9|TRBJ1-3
ASSVTGIGNTIY
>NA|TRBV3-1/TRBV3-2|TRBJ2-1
ASSQVQGNNEQF
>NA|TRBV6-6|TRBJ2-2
ASSSDRGHTGELF
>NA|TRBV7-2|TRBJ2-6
ASSWASSGANVLT
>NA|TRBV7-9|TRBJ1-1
ASSQGAAVTEAF
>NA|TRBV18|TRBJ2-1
ASSPTRGVNEQF
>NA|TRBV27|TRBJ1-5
ASRRNGNQPQH
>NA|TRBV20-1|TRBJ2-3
SASGGLAGDVGTDTQY
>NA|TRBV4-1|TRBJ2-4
ASSQGSTGLDIQY